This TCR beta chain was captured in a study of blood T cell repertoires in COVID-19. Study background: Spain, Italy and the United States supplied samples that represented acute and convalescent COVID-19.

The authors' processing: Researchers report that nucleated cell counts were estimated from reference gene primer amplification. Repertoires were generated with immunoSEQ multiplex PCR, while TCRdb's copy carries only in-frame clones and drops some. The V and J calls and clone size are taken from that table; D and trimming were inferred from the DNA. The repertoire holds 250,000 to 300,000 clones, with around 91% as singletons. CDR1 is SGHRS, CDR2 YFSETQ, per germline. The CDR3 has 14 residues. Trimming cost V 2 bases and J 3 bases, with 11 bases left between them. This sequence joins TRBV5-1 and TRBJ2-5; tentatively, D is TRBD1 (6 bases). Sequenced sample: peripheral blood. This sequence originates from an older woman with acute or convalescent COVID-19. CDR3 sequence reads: CASSLGQREETQYF. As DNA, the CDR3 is TGCGCCAGCAGCTTAGGACAGAGAGAAGAGACCCAGTACTTC. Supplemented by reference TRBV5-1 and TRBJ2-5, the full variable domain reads KAGVTQTPRYLIKTRGQQVTLSCSPISGHRSVSWYQQTPGQGLQFLFEYFSETQRNKGNFPGRFSGRQFSNSRSEMNVSTLELGDSALYLCASSLGQREETQYFGPGTRLLVL.